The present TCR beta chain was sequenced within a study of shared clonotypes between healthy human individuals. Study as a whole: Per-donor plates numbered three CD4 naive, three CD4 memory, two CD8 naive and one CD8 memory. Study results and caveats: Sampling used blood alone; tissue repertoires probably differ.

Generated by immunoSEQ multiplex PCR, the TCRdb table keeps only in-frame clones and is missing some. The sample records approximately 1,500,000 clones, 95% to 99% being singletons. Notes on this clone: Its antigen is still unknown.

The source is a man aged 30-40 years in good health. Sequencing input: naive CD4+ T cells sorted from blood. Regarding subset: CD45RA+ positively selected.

CDR3 residues: CASSEPRRDTQYF. The CDR3 nucleotides read TGTGCCAGCAGTGAACCCCGAAGAGATACGCAGTATTTT. This chain connects TRBV2 to TRBJ2-3; D gene unclear. The CDR3 spans 13 residues. Trimming stripped 2 bases from V and 5 bases from J, with 8 bases between. Germline CDR1 SNHLY, CDR2 FYNNEI. Full variable domain (missing parts from reference TRBV2 and TRBJ2-3): EPEVTQTPSHQVTQMGQEVILRCVPISNHLYFYWYRQILGQKVEFLVSFYNNEISEKSEIFDDQFSVERPDGSNFTLKIRSTKLEDSAMYFCASSEPRRDTQYFGPGTRLTVL.